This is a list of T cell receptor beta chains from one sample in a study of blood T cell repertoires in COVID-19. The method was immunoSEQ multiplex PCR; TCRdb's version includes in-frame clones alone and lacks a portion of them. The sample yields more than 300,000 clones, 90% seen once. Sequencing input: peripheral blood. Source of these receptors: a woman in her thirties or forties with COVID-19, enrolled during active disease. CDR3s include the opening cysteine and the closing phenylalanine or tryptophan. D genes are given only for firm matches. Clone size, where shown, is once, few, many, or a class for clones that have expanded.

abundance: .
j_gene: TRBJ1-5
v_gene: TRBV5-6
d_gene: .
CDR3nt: TGTGCCAGCAGCTTGGGGGCTGTGGGCCATCAGCCCCAGCATTTT
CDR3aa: CASSLGAVGHQPQHF

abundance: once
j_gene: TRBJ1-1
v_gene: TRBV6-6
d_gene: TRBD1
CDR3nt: TGTGCCAGCAGTAAACGGACAGGGGGCACTGAAGCTTTCTTT
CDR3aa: CASSKRTGGTEAFF

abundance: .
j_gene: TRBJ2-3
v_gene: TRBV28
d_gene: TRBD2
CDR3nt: TGTGCCAGCAGTCTCCCATCATCGGGACTAGCGGGAACAGATACGCAGTATTTT
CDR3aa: CASSLPSSGLAGTDTQYF

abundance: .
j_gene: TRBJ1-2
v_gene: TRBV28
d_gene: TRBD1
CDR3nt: TGTGCCAGCAGTTTAGGTAGGGGGCTGTATGGCTACACCTTC
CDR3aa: CASSLGRGLYGYTF

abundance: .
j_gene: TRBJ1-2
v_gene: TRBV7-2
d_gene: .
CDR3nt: TGTGCCAGCAGCTTAGGGGCCTCCGGAGGCTACACCTTC
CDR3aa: CASSLGASGGYTF

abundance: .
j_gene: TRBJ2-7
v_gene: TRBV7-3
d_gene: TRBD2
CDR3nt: TGTGCCAGCAGTTTCGGACTAGCGGGGGGTCTTGACGAGCAGTACTTC
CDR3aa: CASSFGLAGGLDEQYF

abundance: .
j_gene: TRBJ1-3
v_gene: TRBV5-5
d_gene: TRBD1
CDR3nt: TGTGCCAGCAGCCCGAGGGACAGGGAAATCTTACTCTCTGGAAACACCATATATTTT
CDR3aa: CASSPRDREILLSGNTIYF

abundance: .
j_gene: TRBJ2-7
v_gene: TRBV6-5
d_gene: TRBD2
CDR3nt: TGTGCCAGCAGTTACTCCGGGACTAGCGACTACGAGCAGTACTTC
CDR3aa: CASSYSGTSDYEQYF

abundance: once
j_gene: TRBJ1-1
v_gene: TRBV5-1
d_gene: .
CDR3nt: TGCGCCAGCAGCTTGGGCCGGGGATTAATGGCTTCCGAAGCTTTCTTT
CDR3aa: CASSLGRGLMASEAFF

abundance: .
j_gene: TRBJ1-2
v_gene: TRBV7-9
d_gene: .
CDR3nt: TGTGCCAGCAGCTTAGTCGGCTATGGCTACACCTTC
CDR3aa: CASSLVGYGYTF

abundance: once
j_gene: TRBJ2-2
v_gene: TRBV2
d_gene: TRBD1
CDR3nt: TGTGCCAGCAGTGTGACCAGGGGGCGCGATCGGGACACCGGGGAGCTGTTTTTT
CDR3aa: CASSVTRGRDRDTGELFF

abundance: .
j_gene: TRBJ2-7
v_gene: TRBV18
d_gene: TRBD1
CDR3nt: TGTGCCAGCTCACCAGGGGGACAGGGGGCTCACGAGCAGTACTTC
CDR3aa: CASSPGGQGAHEQYF

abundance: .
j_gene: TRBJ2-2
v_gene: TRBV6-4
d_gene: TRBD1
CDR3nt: TGTGCCAGCGCGGGACAGGGGGCTATTGGCGGGGAGCTGTTTTTT
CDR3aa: CASAGQGAIGGELFF

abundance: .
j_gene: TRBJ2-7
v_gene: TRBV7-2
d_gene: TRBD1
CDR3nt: TGTGCCAGCGGAAAATACGGGACAGGGGGAGGCGAGCAGTACTTC
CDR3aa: CASGKYGTGGGEQYF

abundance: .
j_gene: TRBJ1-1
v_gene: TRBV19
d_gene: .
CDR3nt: TGTGCCAGTAGTATTAATCCGGGAGACACTGAAGCTTTCTTT
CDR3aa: CASSINPGDTEAFF

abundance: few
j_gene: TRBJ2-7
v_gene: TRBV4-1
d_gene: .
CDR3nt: TGCGCCAGCATCCCGAGAAGGGGCGGATACGAGCAGTACTTC
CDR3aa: CASIPRRGGYEQYF

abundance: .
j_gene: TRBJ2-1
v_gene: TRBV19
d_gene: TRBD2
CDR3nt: TGTGCCAGTAGTGAAGTTAGCGGGAGGGCCTTCAATGAGCAGTTCTTC
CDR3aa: CASSEVSGRAFNEQFF

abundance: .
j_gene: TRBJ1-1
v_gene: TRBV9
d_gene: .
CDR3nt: TGTGCCAGCAGCGCCCACGAGACAGGAAGGACTGAAGCTTTCTTT
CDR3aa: CASSAHETGRTEAFF